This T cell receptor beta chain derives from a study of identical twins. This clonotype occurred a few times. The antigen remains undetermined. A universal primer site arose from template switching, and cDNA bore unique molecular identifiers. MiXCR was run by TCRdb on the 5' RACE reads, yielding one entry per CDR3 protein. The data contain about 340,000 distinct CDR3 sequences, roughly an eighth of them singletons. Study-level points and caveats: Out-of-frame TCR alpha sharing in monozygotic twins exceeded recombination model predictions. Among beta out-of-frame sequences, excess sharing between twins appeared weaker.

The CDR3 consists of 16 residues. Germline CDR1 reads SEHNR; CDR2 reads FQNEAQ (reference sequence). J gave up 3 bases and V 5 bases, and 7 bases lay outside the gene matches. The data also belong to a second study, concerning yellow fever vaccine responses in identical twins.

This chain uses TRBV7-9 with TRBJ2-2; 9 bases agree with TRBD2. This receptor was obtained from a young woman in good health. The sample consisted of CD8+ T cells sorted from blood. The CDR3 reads CASSPLAGSDTGELFF. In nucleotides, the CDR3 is TGTGCCAGCAGCCCTCTAGCGGGATCTGACACCGGGGAGCTGTTTTTT.